This TCR beta chain was retrieved from a study of blood T cell repertoires in COVID-19. Whole-study context: COVID-19 samples from acute and convalescent phases originated in the United States, Italy and Spain.

The CDR3 length is 12 residues. Trimming left V 7 bases short and J 0 bases short, with 7 bases between. Under the authors' procedure: Using reference gene primer amplification, nucleated cell counts were estimated. The protocol was immunoSEQ multiplex PCR, while the TCRdb copy is restricted to in-frame clones and leaves out a portion. The V and J calls and clone size come from that table; D and trimming were worked out from the DNA. The table lists over 200,000 clones, around 90% of them singletons. The sequencing input was peripheral blood. The receptor's source is a man aged 25-40 years with acute or convalescent COVID-19. The chain has TRBV5-3 and TRBJ1-2; D possibly corresponds to TRBD1 (5 bases). TRBV5-3 is an ORF; its function is uncertain. DNA for the CDR3: TGTGCCAGACAGGGAACTAACTATGGCTACACCTTC. This sequence encodes CARQGTNYGYTF.